This T cell receptor (beta chain) was recorded in a study of T cell responses to AZD1222 COVID-19 vaccine. Both about-4-week and about-12-week second-dose recipients were combined. About this clone: Its antigen is as yet unknown.

This table comes from immunoSEQ multiplex PCR, and its TCRdb copy is limited to in-frame clones, with some not included. The sample yields approximately 110,000 clones, approximately 89% seen once. Overall study findings and caveats: Vaccine-related CD4 TCRs covered spike, predominating at 160-218 and 743-854. Repertoires were collected only later (after the peak T cell response had occurred). Just a handful of AZD1222 recipients tested seropositive at baseline.

V was pared by 3 bases and J by 6 bases, with 17 bases between. Germline CDR1 GTSNPN, CDR2 SVGIG (reference sequence). This CDR3 has 14 amino acids. The chain recombines TRBV30 with TRBJ1-2, with a tentative D call TRBD1 (5 bases). This TCR came from an adult who received the AZD1222 COVID-19 vaccine. The material was peripheral blood, obtained 28 days after the second AZD1222 dose. CDR3 region: CAWRAPREEDGYTF. The DNA of the CDR3 is TGTGCCTGGAGGGCCCCCAGGGAGGAAGATGGCTACACCTTC.